What follows are 12 T cell receptor beta chains derived from one specimen sequenced in a study of blood T cell repertoires in COVID-19. Only in-frame clones appear in the TCRdb table, and some are missing; sequencing was by immunoSEQ multiplex PCR. The sample contains around 300,000 clones, approximately 85% of which appear only once. Material: peripheral blood. The source is a woman aged 65 to 85 with acute or convalescent COVID-19.

The chain has TRBV30 and TRBJ1-5; maybe TRBD1 (5 bases). Trimming cost V 5 bases and J 5 bases, with 13 bases left between them. CDR1 and CDR2 from the germline V gene are GTSNPN and SVGIG (reference sequence). CDR3 length: 13 amino acids. The CDR3 DNA follows: TGTGCCTGGGCAAACAGGTGGGATCAGCCCCAGCATTTT. Translation: CAWANRWDQPQHF.

The chain couples TRBV11-3 to TRBJ2-2; possibly TRBD1 for D (6 bases). CDR3 length: 17 residues. V lost 4 bases and J lost 1, with 16 bases in between. Germline V gene data show CDR1 as SGHNT and CDR2 as YENEEA. CDR3 bases: TGTGCCAGCAGCTCCTCGAATTCGACAGGGAACACCGGGGAGCTGTTTTTT. Its translation: CASSSSNSTGNTGELFF.

V gene TRBV6-5 combines with J gene TRBJ2-7; tentatively, D is TRBD1 (8 bases). The CDR3 is 14 amino acids. The V end lost 7 bases, the J end lost 4 bases, and 17 bases lay between the germline ends. Germline V gene sequence: CDR1 MNHEY, CDR2 SVGAGI. The CDR3 nucleotides are TGTGCCAGCACCCTGAACAGGGGGGGGTACGAGCAGTACTTC. As protein: CASTLNRGGYEQYF.

The chain couples TRBV11-1 to TRBJ1-2; 7 positions agree with TRBD1. The ends lost 5 bases at V and 4 bases at J; junction bases unmatched: 4. The CDR3 totals 13 residues. Germline V gene lookup returns CDR1 SGHAT and CDR2 FQDESV (reference sequence). CDR3 loop: CASSRTGAYGYTF. In nucleotides, the CDR3 is TGTGCCAGCAGCCGGACAGGAGCCTATGGCTACACCTTC.

This clone turned up a few times. V is TRBV27 and J is TRBJ2-7; TRBD1 is a possible D gene (5 bases). Germline V gene sequence: CDR1 MNHEY, CDR2 SMNVEV (reference sequence). The CDR3 totals 14 residues. The V gene lost 3 bases and the J gene lost 5 bases, with 14 bases spanning the gap. CDR3 protein: CASSLDMVRDEQYF. CDR3 in DNA: TGTGCCAGCAGTTTGGACATGGTCCGGGACGAGCAGTACTTC.

The chain joins TRBV4-2 to TRBJ2-3; 8 nucleotides match TRBD2. The CDR3 runs to 15 residues. Germline lookup yields CDR1 LGHNA and CDR2 YNFKEQ. The V and J ends lost 5 bases and 1 base, in that order; junction bases with no gene match: 5. Here the CDR3 reads CASSETSGGTDTQYF. CDR3 in DNA: TGTGCCAGCAGCGAAACTAGCGGAGGCACAGATACGCAGTATTTT.

The chain is built from TRBV25-1 and TRBJ2-5, with 11 bases identical to TRBD1. The germline CDR1 and CDR2 sequences are MGHDK and SYGVNS. The CDR3 is made up of 17 amino acids. The J segment lost 5 bases and the V segment lost 2 bases, leaving 10 bases of the junction unmatched. The CDR3 DNA is TGTGCCAGCAGTGAAGACAAAGCGGACAGGGGGCGCGAGACCCAGTACTTC. Translating gives CASSEDKADRGRETQYF.

The chain has TRBV3-1 (or the pseudogene TRBV3-2) and TRBJ1-2, with TRBD1 matching 10 bases. The CDR3 runs 15 residues. Germline-derived CDR1 and CDR2 are LGHDT and YNNKEL (reference sequence). With 4 bases clipped from V and 1 base from J, the junction kept 3 bases outside the gene matches. CDR3 sequence reads: CASSRDRGRNYGYTF. The CDR3 nucleotides read TGTGCCAGCAGCCGAGACAGGGGGCGTAACTATGGCTACACCTTC.

V and J are TRBV18 and TRBJ2-3; 12 nucleotides line up with TRBD2. Losses at the gene ends were 3 bases for V and 0 bases for J; bases not matched to a gene: 7. This CDR3 comprises 18 residues. Germline V CDR1 and CDR2: KGHSH, LQKENI. The chain's CDR3 is CASSPGLAGPTSTDTQYF. As DNA, the CDR3 is TGTGCCAGCTCACCTGGACTAGCGGGGCCTACTAGCACAGATACGCAGTATTTT.

J is TRBJ1-3 and V is TRBV18, with no clear D. The V gene's germline CDR1 is KGHSH and CDR2 LQKENI. V shed 3 bases and J shed 2 bases, with 14 bases lying between them. CDR3 length: 16 residues. In DNA form, the CDR3 reads TGTGCCAGCTCACCTGAAAGCCGAAATACTGGAAACACCATATATTTT. Translating gives CASSPESRNTGNTIYF.

The rearrangement uses TRBV30 and TRBJ1-2, with D unresolved. The CDR3 has 13 amino acids. Trimming removed 0 bases from V and 4 bases from J, with 9 bases in between. Germline V gene data show CDR1 as GTSNPN and CDR2 as SVGIG (reference sequence). CDR3 bases: TGTGCCTGGAGTGTACAACAAATCTATGGCTACACCTTC. Its protein is CAWSVQQIYGYTF.

The V call is TRBV5-1, the J call TRBJ1-5; maybe TRBD1 (5 bases). V lost 4 bases, J lost 4 bases, and 12 bases lay in between. This CDR3 comprises 14 residues. CDR1 and CDR2 (germline): SGHRS, YFSETQ. CDR3 sequence (DNA): TGCGCCAGCAGCCCGGGGGGGGAAAATCAGCCCCAGCATTTT. This translates into CASSPGGENQPQHF.